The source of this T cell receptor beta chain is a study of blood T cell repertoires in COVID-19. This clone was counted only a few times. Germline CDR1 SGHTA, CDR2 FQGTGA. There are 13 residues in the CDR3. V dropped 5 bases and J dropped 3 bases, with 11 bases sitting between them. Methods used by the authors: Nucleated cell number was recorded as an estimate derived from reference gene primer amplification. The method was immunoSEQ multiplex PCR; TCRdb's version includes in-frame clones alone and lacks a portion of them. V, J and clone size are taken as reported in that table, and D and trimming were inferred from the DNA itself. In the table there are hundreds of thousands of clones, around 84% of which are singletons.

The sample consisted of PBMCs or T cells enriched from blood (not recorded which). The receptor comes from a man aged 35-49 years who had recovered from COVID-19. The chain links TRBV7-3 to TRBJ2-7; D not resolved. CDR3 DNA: TGTGCCAGCAGCGTCCTAGGATTCTACGAGCAGTACTTC. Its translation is CASSVLGFYEQYF.